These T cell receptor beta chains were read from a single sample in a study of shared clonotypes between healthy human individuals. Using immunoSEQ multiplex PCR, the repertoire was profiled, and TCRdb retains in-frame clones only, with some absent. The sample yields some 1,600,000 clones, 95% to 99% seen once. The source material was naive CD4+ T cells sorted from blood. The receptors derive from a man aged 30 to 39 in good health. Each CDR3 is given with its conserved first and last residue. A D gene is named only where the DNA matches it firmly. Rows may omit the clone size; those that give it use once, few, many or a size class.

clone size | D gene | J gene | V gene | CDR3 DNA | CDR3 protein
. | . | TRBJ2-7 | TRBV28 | TGTGCCAGCAGTTACCACAGCTACGAGCAGTACTTC | CASSYHSYEQYF
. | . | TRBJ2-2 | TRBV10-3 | TGTGCCATCAGTGAAGGTTCCACCGGGGAGCTGTTTTTT | CAISEGSTGELFF
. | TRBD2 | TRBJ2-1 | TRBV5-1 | TGCGCCAGCAGCTTGGAAAGTTCTAGCGGGGGCTACAATGAGCAGTTCTTC | CASSLESSSGGYNEQFF
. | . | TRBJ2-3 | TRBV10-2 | TGCGCCAGTGGGGGGTTTAGCGGCGCAGATACGCAGTATTTT | CASGGFSGADTQYF
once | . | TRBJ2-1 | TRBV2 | TGTGCCAGCAGCAAAAGTAGAGGGTACAATGAGCAGTTCTTC | CASSKSRGYNEQFF
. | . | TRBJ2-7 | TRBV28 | TGTGCCAGCAGTCCCTCCCGAACGGAGCAGTACTTC | CASSPSRTEQYF
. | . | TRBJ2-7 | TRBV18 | TGTGCCAGCTCACCCGCTGGGGGACCAAACACCTACGAGCAGTACTTC | CASSPAGGPNTYEQYF
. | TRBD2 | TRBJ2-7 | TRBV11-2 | TGTGCCAGCAGCTTCTTCCGACTAGCGGGAGGATACGAGCAGTACTTC | CASSFFRLAGGYEQYF
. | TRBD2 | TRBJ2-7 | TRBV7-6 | TGTGCCAGCAGCTTACGGGAGGGCCCCCCCTACGAGCAGTACTTC | CASSLREGPPYEQYF
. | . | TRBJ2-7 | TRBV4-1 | TGCGCCAGCAGCCAAGTATTGAGGGACGCGAGCTCCTACGAGCAGTACTTC | CASSQVLRDASSYEQYF
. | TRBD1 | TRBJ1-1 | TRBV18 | TGTGCCAGCTCACCACCCGAGGGGGCGCGGACTGAAGCTTTCTTT | CASSPPEGARTEAFF
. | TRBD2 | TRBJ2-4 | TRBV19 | TGTGCCAGTAGTATCTTAGCGGGAGGTGCCAAAAACATTCAGTACTTC | CASSILAGGAKNIQYF
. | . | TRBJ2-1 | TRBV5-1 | TGCGCCAGCAGCTTGGTTGGCAGGGCAAACAATGAGCAGTTCTTC | CASSLVGRANNEQFF
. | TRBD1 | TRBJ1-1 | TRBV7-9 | TGTGCCAGCAGCTCGCTCGGACAGGGGACCACTGAAGCTTTCTTT | CASSSLGQGTTEAFF
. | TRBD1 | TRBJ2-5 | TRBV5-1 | TGCGCCAGCAGCCGGACAGGGGAAGAGACCCAGTACTTC | CASSRTGEETQYF
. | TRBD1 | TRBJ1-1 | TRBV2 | TGTGCCAGCATGCAGGGGGTGCACACTGAAGCTTTCTTT | CASMQGVHTEAFF
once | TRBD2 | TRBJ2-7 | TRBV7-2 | TGTGCCAGCAGCTTAGGGGGACTAGCGGGAGGTCTCGAGCAGTACTTC | CASSLGGLAGGLEQYF
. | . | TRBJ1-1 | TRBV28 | TGTGCCAGCAGTCCCCCCCGGGACAACGGTGAAGCTTTCTTT | CASSPPRDNGEAFF
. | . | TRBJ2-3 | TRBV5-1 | TGCGCCAGCAGCTTGGTAGGGGGGATGGGCGCAGATACGCAGTATTTT | CASSLVGGMGADTQYF
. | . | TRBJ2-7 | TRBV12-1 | TGTGCCAGCAGCTTAGGCGGGATGAGCTCCTACGAGCAGTACTTC | CASSLGGMSSYEQYF
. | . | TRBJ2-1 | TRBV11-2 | TGTGCCAGCAGCTTAGAAGGGAGCTCCTACAATGAGCAGTTCTTC | CASSLEGSSYNEQFF
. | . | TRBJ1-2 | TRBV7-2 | TGTGCCAGCAGCTTAAGGAGGGGGACAACCTATGGCTACACCTTC | CASSLRRGTTYGYTF
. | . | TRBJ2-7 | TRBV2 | TGTGCCAGCAGTGAGTATTTCGGGTTTCGAAACTACGAGCAGTACTTC | CASSEYFGFRNYEQYF
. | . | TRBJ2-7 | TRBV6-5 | TGTGCCAGCAGTTACGGGGGCCTCTACGAGCAGTACTTC | CASSYGGLYEQYF
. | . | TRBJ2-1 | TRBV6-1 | TGTGCCAGCAGTGCTTTAGTAAATGAGCAGTTCTTC | CASSALVNEQFF
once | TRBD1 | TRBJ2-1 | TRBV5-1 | TGCGCCAGCAGCTTAGACAGGGGCCCCGAGCAGTTCTTC | CASSLDRGPEQFF
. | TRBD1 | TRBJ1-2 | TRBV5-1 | TGCGCCAGCAGCAGTCGGGACAGGGGCCGCTATGGCTACACCTTC | CASSSRDRGRYGYTF
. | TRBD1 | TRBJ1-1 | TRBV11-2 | TGTGCCAGCAGCTTCCTCGGGACAGGTCAGACCACTGAAGCTTTCTTT | CASSFLGTGQTTEAFF
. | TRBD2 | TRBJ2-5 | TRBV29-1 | TGCAGCGTTGGGGGGGGCGCTAGCGGGAGGCGGTGGGAGACCCAGTACTTC | CSVGGGASGRRWETQYF
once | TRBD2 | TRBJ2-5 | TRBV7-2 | TGTGCCAGCAGCTTAGGAGCGGGAGGATATCAGGAGACCCAGTACTTC | CASSLGAGGYQETQYF
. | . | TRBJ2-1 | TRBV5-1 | TGCGCCAGCAGCTTGGCTGGTGGTGTGAATGAGCAGTTCTTC | CASSLAGGVNEQFF
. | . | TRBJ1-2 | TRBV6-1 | TGTGCCAGCAGCCGGGACGGAAGACAGTACTATGGCTACACCTTC | CASSRDGRQYYGYTF
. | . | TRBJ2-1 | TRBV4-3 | TGCGCCAGCAGCCAAGACAGGTGGGCTTATGAGCAGTTCTTC | CASSQDRWAYEQFF
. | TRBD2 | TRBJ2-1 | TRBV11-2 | TGTGCCAGCAGCTTAGATCCTAGCGGGAGGGCCGCCTACAATGAGCAGTTCTTC | CASSLDPSGRAAYNEQFF
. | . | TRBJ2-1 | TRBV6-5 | TGTGCCAGCAGTTACTCCAGGGGGGATGAGCAGTTCTTC | CASSYSRGDEQFF
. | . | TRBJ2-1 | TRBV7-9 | TGTGCCAGCAGCTCCCTTCCACGCGAAGAGCAGTTCTTC | CASSSLPREEQFF
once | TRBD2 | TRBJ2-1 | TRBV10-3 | TGTGCCATCAGTGAGTCGCTAGCGGGAAGCAATGAGCAGTTCTTC | CAISESLAGSNEQFF
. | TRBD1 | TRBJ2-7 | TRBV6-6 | TGTGCCAGCAGGCGTCTACAGGGGACATCGGGGGAGCAGTACTTC | CASRRLQGTSGEQYF
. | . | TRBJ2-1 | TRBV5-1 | TGCGCCAGCAGCTTGTTTTCTCTGCGGGGCCATGAGCAGTTCTTC | CASSLFSLRGHEQFF
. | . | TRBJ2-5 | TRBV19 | TGTGCCAGTAGTATATGGGGGAGAGGAGGGCAAGAGACCCAGTACTTC | CASSIWGRGGQETQYF
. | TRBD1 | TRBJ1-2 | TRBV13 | TGTGCCAGCAGCTCCGGACAGGGTAGGCCCTTGGGCTATGGCTACACCTTC | CASSSGQGRPLGYGYTF
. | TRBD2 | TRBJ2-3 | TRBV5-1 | TGCGCCAGCAGCTTGCCGAGGCGAGGTAGCGGGAGGGCCGCGGGCACAGATACGCAGTATTTT | CASSLPRRGSGRAAGTDTQYF
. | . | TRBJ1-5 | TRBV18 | TGTGCCAGCTCACCATTCAAGGGCAATCAGCCCCAGCATTTT | CASSPFKGNQPQHF
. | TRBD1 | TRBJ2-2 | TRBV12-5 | TGTGCTAGTGGACGCGGACAGGGGAACACCGGGGAGCTGTTTTTT | CASGRGQGNTGELFF
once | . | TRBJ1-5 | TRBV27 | TGTGCCAGCAGTTTATCGGGCGGTGGAACTTGGAATCAGCCCCAGCATTTT | CASSLSGGGTWNQPQHF
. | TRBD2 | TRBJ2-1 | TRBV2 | TGTGCCAGCAGCCGCGGGAGAATGGTGTGGAATGAGCAGTTCTTC | CASSRGRMVWNEQFF
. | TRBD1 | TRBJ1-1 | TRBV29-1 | TGCAGCGCACAGGGGGCTGGCGGAACAGCTTTCTTT | CSAQGAGGTAFF
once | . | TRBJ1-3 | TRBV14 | TGTGCCAGCAGCCAAGTGGCCACTGGAAACACCATATATTTT | CASSQVATGNTIYF
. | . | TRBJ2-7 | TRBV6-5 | TGTGCCAGCAGTCTAATGGGAGTTACAGGCTACGAGCAGTACTTC | CASSLMGVTGYEQYF
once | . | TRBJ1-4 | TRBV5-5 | TGTGCCAGCAGCGCAGGTTTACAGGGAACTAATGAAAAACTGTTTTTT | CASSAGLQGTNEKLFF
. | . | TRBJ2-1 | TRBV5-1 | TGCGCCAGCAAGTCCCAGGGAAGAACCTCCTACAATGAGCAGTTCTTC | CASKSQGRTSYNEQFF
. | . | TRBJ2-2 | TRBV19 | TGTGCCAGTAGCATCGAAGCGAACACCGGGGAGCTGTTTTTT | CASSIEANTGELFF
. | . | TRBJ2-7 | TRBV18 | TGTGCCAGCTCACCGAAGGACGGGTCCTACGAGCAGTACTTC | CASSPKDGSYEQYF
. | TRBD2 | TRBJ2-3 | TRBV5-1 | TGCGCCAGCAGTTATGGACTAGCGGGAGTGCCAGATACGCAGTATTTT | CASSYGLAGVPDTQYF
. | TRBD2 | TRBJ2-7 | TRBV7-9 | TGTGCCAGCAGGGAAACCGGGACTAGCTACTACGAGCAGTACTTC | CASRETGTSYYEQYF
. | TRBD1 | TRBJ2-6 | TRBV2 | TGTGCCAGCAGTGCCACAGGGGGCGCTGGGGCCAACGTCCTGACTTTC | CASSATGGAGANVLTF
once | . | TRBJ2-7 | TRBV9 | TGTGCCAGCAGCGTAGTTGGGGGCCCCAACGAGCAGTACTTC | CASSVVGGPNEQYF